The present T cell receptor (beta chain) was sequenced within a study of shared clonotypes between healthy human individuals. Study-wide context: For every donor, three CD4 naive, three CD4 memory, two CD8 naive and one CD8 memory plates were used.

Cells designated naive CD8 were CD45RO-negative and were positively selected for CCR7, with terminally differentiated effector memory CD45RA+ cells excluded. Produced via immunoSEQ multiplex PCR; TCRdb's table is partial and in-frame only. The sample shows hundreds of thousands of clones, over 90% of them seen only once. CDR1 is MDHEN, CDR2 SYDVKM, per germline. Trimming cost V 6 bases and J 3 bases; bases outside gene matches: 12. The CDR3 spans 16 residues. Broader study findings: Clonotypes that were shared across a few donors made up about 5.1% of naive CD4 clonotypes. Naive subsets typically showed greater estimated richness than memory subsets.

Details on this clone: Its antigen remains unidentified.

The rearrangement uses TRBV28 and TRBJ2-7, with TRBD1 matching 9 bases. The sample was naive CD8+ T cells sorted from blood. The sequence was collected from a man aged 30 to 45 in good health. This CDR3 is CASSLVGTGTLYEQYF. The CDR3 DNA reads TGTGCCAGCAGCCTAGTGGGGACAGGGACTCTCTACGAGCAGTACTTC.